This T cell receptor (beta chain) comes out of a study of blood T cell repertoires in COVID-19. V lost 1 base and J lost 3; bases outside the gene matches: 4. Germline CDR1 reads SGHNT; CDR2 reads YENEEA. The CDR3 runs to 16 residues. Per the original data handling: Amplification of reference gene primers provided the estimated nucleated cell counts. Measured with immunoSEQ multiplex PCR; TCRdb has only the in-frame clones, and not every one. The V and J calls and clone size come from that table; D and trimming were worked out from the DNA. The table lists 80,000 to 100,000 clones, 82% of them singletons.

Sequenced sample: peripheral blood. The receptor was isolated from a man in his sixties or seventies with active or convalescent COVID-19. J is TRBJ2-1 and V is TRBV11-3, with 9 bases matching TRBD1. The CDR3 DNA reads TGTGCCAGCAGCTTAGTTACAGGGGGCAACTACAATGAGCAGTTCTTC. Translating it yields CASSLVTGGNYNEQFF.